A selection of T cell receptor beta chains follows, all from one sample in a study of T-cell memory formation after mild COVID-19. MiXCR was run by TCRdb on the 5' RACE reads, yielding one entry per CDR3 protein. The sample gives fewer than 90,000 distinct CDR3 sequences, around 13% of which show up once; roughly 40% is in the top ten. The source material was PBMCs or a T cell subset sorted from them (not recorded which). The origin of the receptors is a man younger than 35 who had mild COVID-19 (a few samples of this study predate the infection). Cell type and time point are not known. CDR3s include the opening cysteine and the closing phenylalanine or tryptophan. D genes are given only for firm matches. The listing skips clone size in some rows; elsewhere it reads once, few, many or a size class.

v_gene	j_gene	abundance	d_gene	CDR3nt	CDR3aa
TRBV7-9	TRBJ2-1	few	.	TGTGCCAGCAGTTCAACGAGCGGTGAGCAGTTCTTC	CASSSTSGEQFF
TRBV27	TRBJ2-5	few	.	TGTGCCAGCAGTTTATCGCTGTCTAGACTCACCCAAGAGACCCAGTACTTC	CASSLSLSRLTQETQYF
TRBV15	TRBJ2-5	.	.	TGTGCCACCAGCGGCAGAGGGTGGGAGACCCAGTACTTC	CATSGRGWETQYF
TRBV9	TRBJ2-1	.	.	TGTGCCAGCAGCGTAGTGGTCACTTCCAATGAGCAGTTCTTC	CASSVVVTSNEQFF
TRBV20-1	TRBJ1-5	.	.	TGCAGTGCTAGAGGGGGGATGGCGGGATATCAGCCCCAGCATTTT	CSARGGMAGYQPQHF
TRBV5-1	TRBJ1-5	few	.	TGCGCCAGCAGTCGGGATCAGCCCCAGCATTTT	CASSRDQPQHF
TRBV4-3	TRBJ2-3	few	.	TGCGCCAGCAGCCAAGATTCAGGACAGATCACAGATACGCAGTATTTT	CASSQDSGQITDTQYF
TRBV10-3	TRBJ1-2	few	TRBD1	TGTGCCATCAGTGCTGGGGACAGGGAATACTATGGCTACACCTTC	CAISAGDREYYGYTF
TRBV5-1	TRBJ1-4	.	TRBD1	TGCGCCAGCAGCTTCGGACAGGCGAATGAAAAACTGTTTTTT	CASSFGQANEKLFF
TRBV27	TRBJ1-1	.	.	TGTGCCAGCAGTTTATCAGATTTGAACACTGAAGCTTTCTTT	CASSLSDLNTEAFF
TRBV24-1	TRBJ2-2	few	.	TGTGCCACCAGTGATCCGGACAGAACCGGGGAGCTGTTTTTT	CATSDPDRTGELFF
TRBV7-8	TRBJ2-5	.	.	TGTGCCAGCAGCCCCCGGACCGGGGGAGAGACCCAGTACTTC	CASSPRTGGETQYF
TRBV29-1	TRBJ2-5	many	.	TGCAGCGTTGTCTGGCGCGGGCGCGGAGAGACCCAGTACTTC	CSVVWRGRGETQYF
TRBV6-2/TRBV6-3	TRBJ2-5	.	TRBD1	TGTGCCTGCAACAAGGACAGGGGGCTGGGCGAGACCCAGTACTTC	CACNKDRGLGETQYF
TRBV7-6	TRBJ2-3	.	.	TGTGCCAGCAGCTTACAGGGGACAGATACGCAGTATTTT	CASSLQGTDTQYF
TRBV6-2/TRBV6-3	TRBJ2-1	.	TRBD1	TGTGCCAGCATGGAAACAGGGGGCTACAATGAGCAGTTCTTC	CASMETGGYNEQFF
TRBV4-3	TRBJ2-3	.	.	TGCGCCAGCAGCCAAGATTGGGGTCTGCAATCCTTCACAGATACGCAGTATTTT	CASSQDWGLQSFTDTQYF
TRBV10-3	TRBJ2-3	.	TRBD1	TGTGCCATCAGAACCGGGACAGGGGACGCAGATACGCAGTATTTT	CAIRTGTGDADTQYF
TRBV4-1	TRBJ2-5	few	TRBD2	TGCGCCAGCAGCCAAGTCCCGGGGGGGAGAGAGACCCAGTACTTC	CASSQVPGGRETQYF
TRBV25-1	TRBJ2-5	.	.	TGTGCCAGCAGTGCAGGGGAGACCCAGTACTTC	CASSAGETQYF
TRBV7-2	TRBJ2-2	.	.	TGTGCCAGCAGCTTACAGGGGTACGCGAACACCGGGGAGCTGTTTTTT	CASSLQGYANTGELFF
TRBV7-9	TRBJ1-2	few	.	TGTGCCAGCAGCTTGGACGGAAACTATGGCTACACCTTC	CASSLDGNYGYTF
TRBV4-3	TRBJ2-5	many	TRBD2	TGCGCCAGCAGCCAAGATCGGGGGGGTCAAGAGACCCAGTACTTC	CASSQDRGGQETQYF
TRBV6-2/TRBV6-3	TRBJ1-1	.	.	TGTGCCAGCAGACGGTTGGGCACTGAAGCTTTCTTT	CASRRLGTEAFF
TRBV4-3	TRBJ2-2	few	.	TGCGCCAGCAGCTGGGGGTCCGGGGAGCTGTTTTTT	CASSWGSGELFF